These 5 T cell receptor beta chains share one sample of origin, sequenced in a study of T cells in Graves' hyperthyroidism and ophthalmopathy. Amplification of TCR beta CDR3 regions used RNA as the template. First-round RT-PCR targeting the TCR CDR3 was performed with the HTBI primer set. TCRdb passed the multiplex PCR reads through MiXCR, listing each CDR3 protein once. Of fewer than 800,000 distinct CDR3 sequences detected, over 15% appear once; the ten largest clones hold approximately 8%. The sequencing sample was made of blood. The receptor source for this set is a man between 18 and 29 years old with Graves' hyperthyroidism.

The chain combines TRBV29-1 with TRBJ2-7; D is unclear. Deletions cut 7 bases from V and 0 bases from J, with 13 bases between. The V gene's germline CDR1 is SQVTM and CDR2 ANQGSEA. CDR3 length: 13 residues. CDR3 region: CSAATRYSYEQYF. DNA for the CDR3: TGCAGCGCCGCAACCAGATACTCCTACGAGCAGTACTTC.

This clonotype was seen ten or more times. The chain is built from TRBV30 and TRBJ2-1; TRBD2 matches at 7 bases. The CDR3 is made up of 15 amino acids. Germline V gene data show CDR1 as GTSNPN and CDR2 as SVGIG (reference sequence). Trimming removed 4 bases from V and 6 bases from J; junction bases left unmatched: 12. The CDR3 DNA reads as TGTGCCTGGAACCGGGACTACCGTTCCGGCAATGAGCAGTTCTTC. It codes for CAWNRDYRSGNEQFF.

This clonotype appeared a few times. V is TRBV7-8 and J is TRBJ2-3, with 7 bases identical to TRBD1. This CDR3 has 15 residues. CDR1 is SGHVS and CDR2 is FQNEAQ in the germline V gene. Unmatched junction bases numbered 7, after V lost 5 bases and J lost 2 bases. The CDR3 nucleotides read TGTGCCAGCAGCCATTTGAGGGGGCACACAGATACGCAGTATTTT. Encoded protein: CASSHLRGHTDTQYF.

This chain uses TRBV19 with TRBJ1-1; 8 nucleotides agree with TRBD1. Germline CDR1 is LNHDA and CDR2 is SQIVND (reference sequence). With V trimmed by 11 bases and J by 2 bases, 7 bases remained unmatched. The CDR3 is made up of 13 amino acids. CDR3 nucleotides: TGTGCCTGCCGGGACAGGATTAACACTGAAGCTTTCTTT. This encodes CACRDRINTEAFF.

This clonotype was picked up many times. The CDR3 sequence: CASSQDGWRIHPYEQYF. The DNA of the CDR3 is TGTGCCAGCAGCCAAGATGGGTGGAGGATACACCCCTACGAGCAGTACTTC. The rearrangement joins TRBV3-1 to TRBJ2-7; a possible D gene is TRBD2 (5 bases). Trimming took 0 bases from V and 2 from J, leaving 17 bases between them. This CDR3 comprises 17 residues. Germline V lookup: CDR1 LGHDT, CDR2 YNNKEL (reference sequence).